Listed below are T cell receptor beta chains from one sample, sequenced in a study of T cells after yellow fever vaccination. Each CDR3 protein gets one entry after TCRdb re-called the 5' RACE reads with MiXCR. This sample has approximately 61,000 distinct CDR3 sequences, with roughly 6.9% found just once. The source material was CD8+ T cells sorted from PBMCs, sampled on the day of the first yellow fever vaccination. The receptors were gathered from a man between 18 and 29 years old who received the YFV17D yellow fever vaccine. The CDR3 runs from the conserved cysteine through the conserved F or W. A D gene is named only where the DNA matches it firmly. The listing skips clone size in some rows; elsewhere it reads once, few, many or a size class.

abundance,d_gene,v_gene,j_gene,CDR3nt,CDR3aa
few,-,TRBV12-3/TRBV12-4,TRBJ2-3,TGTGCCAGCAGTTTTTATATATATGGGGGGAGTAGCACAGATACGCAGTATTTT,CASSFYIYGGSSTDTQYF
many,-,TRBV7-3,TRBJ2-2,TGTGCCAGCAGCTTTCGACCCGGGACACAGACCGGGGAGCTGTTTTTT,CASSFRPGTQTGELFF
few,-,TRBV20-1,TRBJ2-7,TGCAGTGCCTCAGACAGCTACGAGCAGTACTTC,CSASDSYEQYF
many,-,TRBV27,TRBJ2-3,TGTGCCAGCAGTTTGTCGGGACTTAGCAGAGATACGCAGTATTTT,CASSLSGLSRDTQYF
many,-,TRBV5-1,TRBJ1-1,TGCGCCAGCAGCTTGGCCTCGAACACTGAAGCTTTCTTT,CASSLASNTEAFF
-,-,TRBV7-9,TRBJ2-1,TGTGCCCACGACCCGGGGATGGCAAGTATGTTCTTC,CAHDPGMASMFF
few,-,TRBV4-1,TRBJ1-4,TGCGCCAGCAGCTTCGGGCCCTCCCTGGCGGAAAAACTGTTTTTT,CASSFGPSLAEKLFF
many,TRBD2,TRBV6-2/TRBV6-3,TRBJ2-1,TGTGCCAGCAGTTGGACTAGCGGTTACAATGAGCAGTTCTTC,CASSWTSGYNEQFF
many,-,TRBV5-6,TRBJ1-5,TGTGCCAGCAGTCGAGGGGAATACGGCAATCAGCCCCAGCATTTT,CASSRGEYGNQPQHF
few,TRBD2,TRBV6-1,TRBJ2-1,TGTGCCAGCAGGACCCTTAGACTAGCGGACAATGAGCAGTTCTTC,CASRTLRLADNEQFF
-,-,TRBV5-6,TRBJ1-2,TGTGCCAGCAGCTTTTCAGGGGTACTAGTCTATGGCTACACCTTC,CASSFSGVLVYGYTF
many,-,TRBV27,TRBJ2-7,TGTGCCAGCAGTTTGGGTCTAGACTCCTACGAGCAGTACTTC,CASSLGLDSYEQYF
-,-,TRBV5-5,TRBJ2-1,TGTGCCAGCGGCCCCGGGCTCTACAATGAGCAGTTCTTC,CASGPGLYNEQFF